Following are 8 T cell receptor beta chains from one sample sequenced in a study of T cell changes during pregnancy in multiple sclerosis. This table comes from immunoSEQ multiplex PCR, and its TCRdb copy is limited to in-frame clones, with some not included. The sample yields approximately 60,000 clones, approximately 93% seen once. Sequencing was performed on CD8+ T cells from peripheral blood mononuclear cells, taken in the second trimester of pregnancy. All receptors come from a female donor with multiple sclerosis, enrolled in a pregnancy study.

In DNA form, the CDR3 reads TGTGCCAGCAGTTTATCGTGGGGAGTGGGGGAGACCCAGTACTTC. This codes for CASSLSWGVGETQYF. The chain couples TRBV27 to TRBJ2-5; tentative D call: TRBD2 (5 bases). Germline loops: CDR1 MNHEY, CDR2 SMNVEV (reference sequence). Trimming removed 0 bases at V and 5 bases at J, with 13 bases between. The CDR3 covers 15 residues.

The rearrangement uses TRBV6-1 and TRBJ2-1; D may be TRBD2 (6 bases). CDR3 length equals 15 residues. The germline V gene encodes CDR1 MNHNS and CDR2 SASEGT. V was cut by 3 bases and J by 4 bases, with 13 bases left in between. CDR3 DNA sequence: TGTGCCAGCAGTGAGAAGGGACTCCTATACAATGAGCAGTTCTTC. Its translation: CASSEKGLLYNEQFF.

This chain connects TRBV6-5 to TRBJ2-2; weak D call: TRBD1 (6 bases). V lost 5 bases to trimming and J lost 1 base, with 11 bases between them. CDR1 is MNHEY, CDR2 SVGAGI, per germline. The CDR3 has 15 amino acids. DNA for the CDR3: TGTGCCAGCAGTGGGGGCTGGAAGAACACCGGGGAGCTGTTTTTT. The encoded protein is CASSGGWKNTGELFF.

The rearrangement links TRBV10-1 to TRBJ1-5; 7 nucleotides match TRBD1. Per germline, CDR1 WNHNN and CDR2 SYGVQD (reference sequence). The CDR3 spans 15 residues. V lost 7 bases to trimming and J lost 2 bases; unmatched junction nucleotides: 8. The CDR3 DNA reads as TGCGCCAGCACCGAACGACAGGGCGGCAATCAGCCCCAGCATTTT. The encoded protein is CASTERQGGNQPQHF.

V and J are TRBV6-1 and TRBJ2-6, with 7 positions matching TRBD2. CDR3 length equals 16 residues. Trimming removed 4 bases from V and 2 bases from J; junction bases left unmatched: 5. Germline V gives CDR1 MNHNS, CDR2 SASEGT. CDR3 in amino acids: CASSGREGTGANVLTF. The CDR3 coding sequence is TGTGCCAGCAGTGGGAGGGAGGGAACTGGGGCCAACGTCCTGACTTTC.

The rearrangement joins TRBV16 to TRBJ1-2; D remains ambiguous. This CDR3 region has 15 residues. V dropped 1 base and J dropped 4 bases, with 13 bases sitting between them. Per the germline V gene, CDR1 is KGHSY and CDR2 is FQNENV. In nucleotides, the CDR3 is TGTGCCAGCAGCCAATTACACGGGAGAGGCTATGGCTACACCTTC. Amino acid sequence: CASSQLHGRGYGYTF.

This chain links TRBV7-9 with TRBJ1-1; TRBD1 aligns across 9 bases. The CDR3 consists of 15 residues. Germline CDR1 is SEHNR and CDR2 is FQNEAQ (reference sequence). The V and J ends lost 5 bases and 6 bases, in that order; junction bases with no gene match: 10. CDR3 residues: CASSRPGTGSSEAFF. The CDR3 nucleotides are TGTGCCAGCAGCAGACCCGGGACAGGGTCTTCTGAAGCTTTCTTT.

This chain uses TRBV11-2 with TRBJ1-2; D is uncertain. The V end lost 1 base, the J end lost 1 base, and 10 bases lay between the germline ends. The CDR3 is made up of 15 amino acids. The germline CDR1 and CDR2 sequences are SGHAT and FQNNGV. The CDR3 sequence is CASSLVSLINYGYTF. In nucleotides, the CDR3 is TGTGCCAGCAGCTTAGTATCCCTAATTAACTATGGCTACACCTTC.